This is a list of T cell receptor beta chains from one sample in a study of read filtering for tumor transcriptome and immune sequencing. TCRdb called the reads again in MiXCR, with one record for every CDR3 protein. Among tens of thousands of distinct CDR3 sequences listed, roughly 19% were seen once. Specimen: a population of CD138-negative cells sorted from bone marrow. The receptors stem from a donor aged 40 or over with multiple myeloma. Both conserved end residues are part of each CDR3. A D gene is named only where the DNA matches it firmly. Size values are once, few and many counts, or a class for expanded clones, and some rows have none.

d_call: TRBD2; v_call: TRBV28; j_call: TRBJ2-5; clone_size: many; cdr3_aa: CASSLASWGRAGETQYF; cdr3_nt: TGTGCCAGCAGTTTGGCTTCCTGGGGGAGGGCCGGAGAGACCCAGTACTTC
d_call: TRBD2; v_call: TRBV12-3/TRBV12-4; j_call: TRBJ2-2; clone_size: many; cdr3_aa: CASSFDSGGLNTGELFF; cdr3_nt: TGTGCCAGCAGTTTTGATAGCGGGGGCCTTAACACCGGGGAGCTGTTTTTT
d_call: .; v_call: TRBV10-3; j_call: TRBJ1-2; clone_size: .; cdr3_aa: CAISGTGQSYGYTF; cdr3_nt: TGTGCCATCAGTGGAACCGGACAGTCCTATGGCTACACCTTC
d_call: TRBD1; v_call: TRBV5-1; j_call: TRBJ2-5; clone_size: many; cdr3_aa: CASKLGQLQETQYF; cdr3_nt: TGCGCCAGCAAACTGGGACAGCTTCAAGAGACCCAGTACTTC
d_call: .; v_call: TRBV7-3; j_call: TRBJ2-2; clone_size: many; cdr3_aa: CASSGPGQANTEELFF; cdr3_nt: TGTGCCAGCAGCGGCCCCGGGCAGGCGAACACCGAGGAGCTGTTTTTT
d_call: TRBD2; v_call: TRBV5-1; j_call: TRBJ2-7; clone_size: many; cdr3_aa: CASSPGGLAGDEQYF; cdr3_nt: TGCGCCAGCAGCCCCGGGGGACTAGCGGGAGACGAGCAGTACTTC
d_call: TRBD2; v_call: TRBV28; j_call: TRBJ2-5; clone_size: many; cdr3_aa: CASSFVRELLETQYF; cdr3_nt: TGTGCCAGCAGTTTTGTGCGGGAGCTTCTGGAGACCCAGTACTTC
d_call: TRBD2; v_call: TRBV10-3; j_call: TRBJ2-1; clone_size: many; cdr3_aa: CAASRGGTYNEQFF; cdr3_nt: TGTGCCGCCAGCCGGGGGGGGACCTACAATGAGCAGTTCTTC
d_call: TRBD1; v_call: TRBV5-1; j_call: TRBJ2-2; clone_size: .; cdr3_aa: CASSHKTGHYDAGELFF; cdr3_nt: TGCGCCAGCAGCCATAAGACAGGGCACTATGACGCCGGGGAGCTGTTTTTT
d_call: .; v_call: TRBV28; j_call: TRBJ2-1; clone_size: many; cdr3_aa: CASSLGPSTGTVVGEQFF; cdr3_nt: TGTGCCAGCAGTTTAGGCCCCTCGACCGGGACGGTGGTTGGGGAGCAGTTCTTC
d_call: TRBD1; v_call: TRBV20-1; j_call: TRBJ2-3; clone_size: many; cdr3_aa: CSADIGQGGGTDTQYF; cdr3_nt: TGCAGTGCCGACATCGGACAGGGCGGCGGAACAGATACGCAGTATTTT
d_call: TRBD1; v_call: TRBV2; j_call: TRBJ2-2; clone_size: many; cdr3_aa: CASRPGGLAGELFF; cdr3_nt: TGTGCCAGCAGACCAGGGGGCCTAGCCGGGGAGCTGTTTTTT
d_call: .; v_call: TRBV4-1; j_call: TRBJ2-7; clone_size: many; cdr3_aa: CASSQEWGTGYEQYF; cdr3_nt: TGCGCCAGCAGCCAAGAATGGGGGACCGGCTACGAGCAGTACTTC
d_call: .; v_call: TRBV19; j_call: TRBJ2-3; clone_size: many; cdr3_aa: CASSHEGGTDTQYF; cdr3_nt: TGTGCCAGTAGCCACGAAGGGGGCACAGATACGCAGTATTTT
d_call: .; v_call: TRBV2; j_call: TRBJ2-3; clone_size: few; cdr3_aa: CASSEGWGNTDTQYF; cdr3_nt: TGTGCCAGCAGTGAAGGATGGGGAAACACAGATACGCAGTATTTT
d_call: TRBD1; v_call: TRBV5-1; j_call: TRBJ2-7; clone_size: many; cdr3_aa: CASSTRGTSIYEQYF; cdr3_nt: TGCGCCAGCAGCACCAGGGGGACCTCCATCTACGAGCAGTACTTC
d_call: TRBD1; v_call: TRBV19; j_call: TRBJ2-2; clone_size: many; cdr3_aa: CASSLSGTGITGELFF; cdr3_nt: TGTGCCAGTAGCCTGTCCGGGACAGGGATCACCGGGGAGCTGTTTTTT
d_call: .; v_call: TRBV25-1; j_call: TRBJ1-4; clone_size: .; cdr3_aa: CASSGNRVTGEKLFF; cdr3_nt: TGTGCCAGCAGTGGGAATAGAGTCACCGGTGAAAAACTGTTTTTT
d_call: .; v_call: TRBV9; j_call: TRBJ2-1; clone_size: .; cdr3_aa: CASSVVPYNEQFF; cdr3_nt: TGTGCCAGCAGCGTAGTTCCCTACAATGAGCAGTTCTTC
d_call: .; v_call: TRBV6-1; j_call: TRBJ2-7; clone_size: many; cdr3_aa: CASSEAWGSSYEQYF; cdr3_nt: TGTGCCAGCAGTGAAGCATGGGGGTCCTCCTACGAGCAGTACTTC
d_call: TRBD1; v_call: TRBV6-6; j_call: TRBJ1-2; clone_size: many; cdr3_aa: CASINQGTANYGYTF; cdr3_nt: TGTGCCAGCATCAATCAGGGGACAGCTAACTATGGCTACACCTTC
d_call: .; v_call: TRBV19; j_call: TRBJ1-2; clone_size: many; cdr3_aa: CASGDTDRLYGYTF; cdr3_nt: TGTGCCAGTGGGGATACGGACCGGCTCTATGGCTACACCTTC
d_call: .; v_call: TRBV10-1; j_call: TRBJ2-3; clone_size: many; cdr3_aa: CASSESSTDTQYF; cdr3_nt: TGCGCCAGCAGTGAGTCGTCCACAGATACGCAGTATTTT
d_call: .; v_call: TRBV20-1; j_call: TRBJ2-7; clone_size: .; cdr3_aa: CSARGGTAGDEQYF; cdr3_nt: TGCAGTGCTAGAGGGGGGACGGCCGGGGACGAGCAGTACTTC
d_call: .; v_call: TRBV12-3/TRBV12-4; j_call: TRBJ2-7; clone_size: many; cdr3_aa: CASSFGEEQYF; cdr3_nt: TGTGCCAGCAGTTTCGGGGAGGAGCAGTACTTC
d_call: .; v_call: TRBV15; j_call: TRBJ1-1; clone_size: .; cdr3_aa: CATSRGRANTEAFF; cdr3_nt: TGTGCCACCAGCAGGGGAAGGGCAAACACTGAAGCTTTCTTT
d_call: .; v_call: TRBV7-9; j_call: TRBJ2-1; clone_size: many; cdr3_aa: CASSLNRPGSYNEQFF; cdr3_nt: TGTGCCAGCAGCTTAAATCGACCGGGGTCTTACAATGAGCAGTTCTTC
d_call: TRBD2; v_call: TRBV28; j_call: TRBJ2-1; clone_size: many; cdr3_aa: CASETSARDNEQFF; cdr3_nt: TGTGCCAGCGAAACTAGCGCCCGTGACAATGAGCAGTTCTTC
d_call: .; v_call: TRBV24-1; j_call: TRBJ2-1; clone_size: medium-sized; cdr3_aa: CATRTGREQFF; cdr3_nt: TGTGCCACCAGAACAGGGCGTGAGCAGTTCTTC
d_call: .; v_call: TRBV5-1; j_call: TRBJ1-1; clone_size: many; cdr3_aa: CASSLDGNRLSGNTEAFF; cdr3_nt: TGCGCCAGCAGCTTGGACGGGAACAGATTGAGCGGGAACACTGAAGCTTTCTTT
d_call: .; v_call: TRBV5-5; j_call: TRBJ2-5; clone_size: few; cdr3_aa: CASSSPGRTKEETQYF; cdr3_nt: TGTGCCAGCAGCTCCCCGGGAAGGACCAAGGAAGAGACCCAGTACTTC
d_call: .; v_call: TRBV28; j_call: TRBJ1-6; clone_size: many; cdr3_aa: CANPTGPNSPLHF; cdr3_nt: TGTGCCAACCCTACAGGGCCAAATTCACCCCTCCACTTT
d_call: TRBD1; v_call: TRBV7-9; j_call: TRBJ2-5; clone_size: many; cdr3_aa: CASNLRDSQETQYF; cdr3_nt: TGTGCCAGCAACCTCCGGGACAGCCAAGAGACCCAGTACTTC
d_call: .; v_call: TRBV19; j_call: TRBJ2-2; clone_size: many; cdr3_aa: CASNGVGELFF; cdr3_nt: TGTGCCAGTAATGGGGTCGGGGAGCTGTTTTTT
d_call: .; v_call: TRBV11-3; j_call: TRBJ2-3; clone_size: many; cdr3_aa: CASSLDLSGTDTQYF; cdr3_nt: TGTGCCAGCAGCTTAGATCTAAGCGGTACAGATACGCAGTATTTT
d_call: TRBD2; v_call: TRBV20-1; j_call: TRBJ2-7; clone_size: many; cdr3_aa: CSARDRLAGATGQYF; cdr3_nt: TGCAGTGCTAGAGATCGGCTAGCGGGAGCCACCGGGCAGTACTTC
d_call: .; v_call: TRBV11-2; j_call: TRBJ2-5; clone_size: .; cdr3_aa: CASSLGQGTSRETQYF; cdr3_nt: TGTGCCAGCAGCTTAGGGCAGGGCACTTCACGAGAGACCCAGTACTTC
d_call: .; v_call: TRBV19; j_call: TRBJ2-2; clone_size: many; cdr3_aa: CASSIAGRGTPNTGELFF; cdr3_nt: TGTGCCAGTAGTATAGCCGGTCGAGGTACGCCGAACACCGGGGAGCTGTTTTTT
d_call: .; v_call: TRBV11-2; j_call: TRBJ2-5; clone_size: many; cdr3_aa: CASSFEQGGSTQYF; cdr3_nt: TGTGCCAGCAGCTTTGAACAGGGAGGTTCGACCCAGTACTTC
d_call: .; v_call: TRBV6-1; j_call: TRBJ2-1; clone_size: few; cdr3_aa: CASKYNEQLF; cdr3_nt: TGTGCCAGTAAATACAATGAGCAGCTCTTC
d_call: .; v_call: TRBV5-4; j_call: TRBJ2-7; clone_size: .; cdr3_aa: CASSFQPYEQYF; cdr3_nt: TGTGCCAGCAGCTTTCAACCCTACGAGCAGTACTTC
d_call: .; v_call: TRBV2; j_call: TRBJ2-4; clone_size: .; cdr3_aa: CASSSGFKNIQYF; cdr3_nt: TGTGCCAGCAGTTCCGGGTTCAAAAACATTCAGTACTTC
d_call: .; v_call: TRBV5-1; j_call: TRBJ2-7; clone_size: many; cdr3_aa: CASSLTGTSSYEQYF; cdr3_nt: TGCGCCAGCAGTCTCACAGGGACAAGCTCCTACGAGCAGTACTTC
d_call: .; v_call: TRBV5-1; j_call: TRBJ2-2; clone_size: many; cdr3_aa: CASSILGAGELFF; cdr3_nt: TGCGCCAGCAGCATTTTAGGGGCCGGGGAGCTGTTTTTT
d_call: .; v_call: TRBV24-1; j_call: TRBJ2-1; clone_size: many; cdr3_aa: CATSRADEQFF; cdr3_nt: TGTGCCACCAGCCGGGCCGATGAGCAGTTCTTC
d_call: .; v_call: TRBV10-1; j_call: TRBJ2-3; clone_size: many; cdr3_aa: CASSIADPTDTQYF; cdr3_nt: TGCGCCAGCAGTATAGCGGACCCCACAGATACGCAGTATTTT
d_call: TRBD2; v_call: TRBV29-1; j_call: TRBJ2-1; clone_size: many; cdr3_aa: CSVAGLAELYNEQFF; cdr3_nt: TGCAGCGTTGCAGGCCTAGCGGAACTATACAATGAGCAGTTCTTC
d_call: .; v_call: TRBV5-1; j_call: TRBJ2-7; clone_size: many; cdr3_aa: CASSALARPRGEQYF; cdr3_nt: TGCGCCAGCAGCGCCTTGGCCCGACCCCGAGGCGAGCAGTACTTC
d_call: .; v_call: TRBV12-3/TRBV12-4; j_call: TRBJ1-2; clone_size: many; cdr3_aa: CASSRAGVAGYTF; cdr3_nt: TGTGCCAGCAGCCGGGCAGGGGTCGCTGGCTACACCTTC
d_call: .; v_call: TRBV6-2/TRBV6-3; j_call: TRBJ2-3; clone_size: .; cdr3_aa: CASSYVGDTQYF; cdr3_nt: TGTGCCAGCAGTTATGTAGGGGATACGCAGTATTTT
d_call: .; v_call: TRBV24-1; j_call: TRBJ2-1; clone_size: many; cdr3_aa: CATRMGSYNEQFF; cdr3_nt: TGTGCCACCCGGATGGGATCCTACAATGAGCAGTTCTTC
d_call: TRBD1; v_call: TRBV2; j_call: TRBJ1-1; clone_size: many; cdr3_aa: CASGGQGMATEAFF; cdr3_nt: TGTGCCAGCGGTGGACAGGGGATGGCCACTGAAGCTTTCTTT
d_call: TRBD1; v_call: TRBV14; j_call: TRBJ2-2; clone_size: many; cdr3_aa: CASSRGQGSYIGELFF; cdr3_nt: TGTGCCAGCAGCCGAGGACAGGGGAGCTATATCGGGGAGCTGTTTTTT
d_call: TRBD1; v_call: TRBV28; j_call: TRBJ1-1; clone_size: many; cdr3_aa: CASSQTGTEAFF; cdr3_nt: TGTGCCAGCAGTCAGACAGGGACTGAAGCTTTCTTT
d_call: TRBD1; v_call: TRBV5-1; j_call: TRBJ2-6; clone_size: .; cdr3_aa: CASKDPQGYGANVLTF; cdr3_nt: TGCGCCAGCAAGGATCCACAGGGGTATGGGGCCAACGTCCTGACTTTC